Shown below are 27 T cell receptor beta chains from a single sample sequenced in a study of cytomegalovirus exposure and HLA in healthy donors. The PCR made use of 60 Vbeta and 13 Jbeta primers. The protocol was immunoSEQ multiplex PCR, while the TCRdb copy is restricted to in-frame clones and leaves out a portion. Across tens of thousands of clones, the top ten clones capture 3.8% of the sample. Sequencing was performed on PBMCs. The receptors were gathered from a female donor in good health and CMV-seropositive.

This sequence joins TRBV4-1 and TRBJ2-3, with TRBD2 matching over 8 bases. The length of the CDR3 is 20 residues. Germline CDR1 is MGHRA and CDR2 is YSYEKL. The trim removed 0 bases at V and 0 bases at J, leaving 14 bases unmatched. The CDR3 sequence: CASSQDVRGGHTISTDTQYF. The DNA of the CDR3 is TGCGCCAGCAGCCAAGACGTTCGGGGGGGGCATACAATTAGCACAGATACGCAGTATTTT.

The chain couples TRBV5-1 to TRBJ2-7, with TRBD2 as a possible D gene (6 bases). With 0 bases removed from V and 4 bases from J, the gap between germline ends came to 17 bases. The germline gives CDR1 SGHRS, CDR2 YFSETQ. The CDR3 is made up of 16 amino acids. For the CDR3, the DNA is TGCGCCAGCAGCTTGGGGGTCCGGGACGGGAGATACGAGCAGTACTTC. The encoded protein is CASSLGVRDGRYEQYF.

This chain's CDR3 is CASSESTSGRGPGELFF. Written as DNA, the CDR3 is TGTGCCAGCAGTGAATCGACTAGCGGGAGGGGTCCCGGGGAGCTGTTTTTT. This rearrangement joins TRBV25-1 to TRBJ2-2; 14 bases align to TRBD2. Germline V gene data show CDR1 as MGHDK and CDR2 as SYGVNS. This CDR3 has 17 residues. V trimming: 1 base; J trimming: 6 bases; junction bases outside the gene matches: 4.

In nucleotides, the CDR3 is TGTGCCAGCAGGTCACTAGCGGGAGTTGTAGATACGCAGTATTTT. It yields the protein CASRSLAGVVDTQYF. V gene TRBV6-6 combines with J gene TRBJ2-3; 11 nucleotides match TRBD2. CDR1 and CDR2 (germline): MNHNY, SVGAGI (reference sequence). J was trimmed by 5 bases and V by 6 bases; bases with no gene match: 7. CDR3 size: 15 residues.

This chain connects TRBV5-5 to TRBJ2-5; D call uncertain. Deletions cut 2 bases from V and 5 bases from J, with 16 bases between. Germline values: CDR1 SGHKS, CDR2 YYEKEE (reference sequence). The CDR3 is 15 amino acids. This chain's CDR3 is CASSLTDVLRETQYF. As DNA, the CDR3 is TGTGCCAGCAGCTTAACGGATGTGCTGCGGGAGACCCAGTACTTC.

The rearrangement uses TRBV7-9 and TRBJ2-4, with D possibly matching TRBD1 (6 bases). Germline assignment: CDR1 SEHNR and CDR2 FQNEAQ (reference sequence). V was shortened by 1 base and J by 7 bases, with 11 bases between the two germline ends. The CDR3 runs 14 residues. CDR3 nucleotides: TGTGCCAGCAGCTTAGAGGTCAGGGGCAACATTCAGTACTTC. This sequence encodes CASSLEVRGNIQYF.

The rearrangement joins TRBV7-8 to TRBJ1-2; D is undetermined. V was trimmed by 0 bases and J by 5 bases, leaving 10 bases between them. CDR3 length: 14 amino acids. CDR1 SGHVS and CDR2 FQNEAQ come from the germline V gene. The CDR3 spells CASSLAASAYGYTF. CDR3 in DNA: TGTGCCAGCAGCTTAGCAGCCAGCGCTTATGGCTACACCTTC.

The gene calls are TRBV5-1 and TRBJ2-3, with D perhaps TRBD2 (7 bases). Per germline, CDR1 SGHRS and CDR2 YFSETQ. The CDR3 is 15 amino acids. V gave up 2 bases and J gave up 1 base, with 11 bases separating them. The DNA of the CDR3 is TGCGCCAGCAGCTTAGGGGGGGGCCGCACAGATACGCAGTATTTT. This codes for CASSLGGGRTDTQYF.

V gene TRBV6-4 combines with J gene TRBJ2-2; 11 bases match TRBD2. J was trimmed by 1 base and V by 5 bases; bases with no gene match: 3. The CDR3 is 16 amino acids. Germline V CDR1 and CDR2: MRHNA, SNTAGT. The DNA of the CDR3 is TGTGCCAGCAGTTTCCTAGCGGGAGGGAACACCGGGGAGCTGTTTTTT. It yields the protein CASSFLAGGNTGELFF.

The rearrangement uses TRBV4-1 and TRBJ2-3, with TRBD2 matching 10 bases. The CDR3 runs to 17 residues. Germline trimming cut 2 bases from V and 1 base from J; bases unmatched to any gene: 6. Germline assignment: CDR1 MGHRA and CDR2 YSYEKL. Here the CDR3 reads CASSQRWTSGGTDTQYF. CDR3 coding DNA: TGCGCCAGCAGCCAACGATGGACTAGCGGAGGCACAGATACGCAGTATTTT.

V usage is TRBV19 and J usage is TRBJ2-3; 8 bases match TRBD2. V dropped 9 bases and J dropped 1; count of bases not matched to a gene: 9. The CDR3 length is 15 residues. Germline CDR1 is LNHDA and CDR2 is SQIVND (reference sequence). CDR3 sequence: CASRSKRGRTDTQYF. For the CDR3, the DNA is TGTGCCAGCCGTTCAAAGCGGGGGCGCACAGATACGCAGTATTTT.

CDR3 sequence (DNA): TGTGCCAGTAAAAGGGCCGGGACAGGGAAAATGAACACTGAAGCTTTCTTT. Its translation is CASKRAGTGKMNTEAFF. The V gene is TRBV19, the J gene TRBJ1-1; 9 nucleotides agree with TRBD1. The CDR3 totals 17 residues. The ends lost 7 bases at V and 0 bases at J; junction bases unmatched: 12. Germline values: CDR1 LNHDA, CDR2 SQIVND (reference sequence).

V and J are TRBV5-1 and TRBJ2-5, with 11 bases lining up with TRBD1. Germline V gene lookup returns CDR1 SGHRS and CDR2 YFSETQ. V trimming: 0 bases; J trimming: 1 base; junction bases outside the gene matches: 5. The CDR3 is 17 amino acids. The CDR3 region has the DNA TGCGCCAGCAGCTTGGCGGGGACAGGGGGAAGCCAAGAGACCCAGTACTTC. Amino acid sequence: CASSLAGTGGSQETQYF.

The gene calls are TRBV18 and TRBJ2-5, with D unresolved. The V end was cut by 0 bases, the J end by 4 bases, with 6 bases between. CDR3 length: 13 residues. Germline CDR1 is KGHSH and CDR2 is LQKENI. The CDR3 DNA sequence: TGTGCCAGCTCACCACCGGCTTCAGAGACCCAGTACTTC. This translates into CASSPPASETQYF.

V gene TRBV5-4 combines with J gene TRBJ1-2; tentatively, D is TRBD1 (5 bases). The length of the CDR3 is 13 residues. From germline, CDR1 is SGHNT and CDR2 YYREEE (reference sequence). V dropped 2 bases and J dropped 8 bases, with 13 bases sitting between them. The CDR3 is CASSFEWGGGYTF. The CDR3 DNA sequence: TGTGCCAGCAGCTTCGAATGGGGGGGAGGCTACACCTTC.

The chain links TRBV11-2 to TRBJ2-7, with D perhaps matching TRBD2 (5 bases). V dropped 3 bases and J dropped 5 bases, with 23 bases sitting between them. Germline V lookup: CDR1 SGHAT, CDR2 FQNNGV. The CDR3 is 17 residues long. The CDR3 here is CASSFTPQSKRVDEQYF. CDR3 sequence (DNA): TGTGCCAGCAGCTTCACCCCGCAATCAAAGAGGGTCGACGAGCAGTACTTC.

The rearrangement uses TRBV29-1 and TRBJ2-5, with D possibly being TRBD1 (6 bases). Germline V CDR1 and CDR2: SQVTM, ANQGSEA. The CDR3 sequence is 13 residues long. The ends were cut back, 6 bases at V and 6 bases at J, with 17 bases in the middle. CDR3 DNA: TGCAGCGTCCACATAACAGGGTCTCAGACCCAGTACTTC. Amino acids: CSVHITGSQTQYF.

The rearrangement links TRBV6-5 to TRBJ1-6, with TRBD1 identical over 10 bases. V gave up 0 bases and J gave up 14 bases; unmatched junction bases: 10. The germline V gene encodes CDR1 MNHEY and CDR2 SVGAGI. The length of the CDR3 is 16 residues. For the CDR3, the DNA is TGTGCCAGCAGTTACTCGGACAGGGGGGTAATGGTATCCCTCCACTTT. This gives the protein CASSYSDRGVMVSLHF.

The rearrangement uses TRBV9 and TRBJ2-2; D is perhaps TRBD2 (5 bases). Looked up from germline, CDR1 is SGDLS and CDR2 is YYNGEE. V was pared by 0 bases and J by 3 bases, with 12 bases between. The CDR3 sequence is 16 residues long. CDR3 loop: CASSVDPGRHTGELFF. In nucleotides, the CDR3 is TGTGCCAGCAGCGTAGATCCGGGGAGACACACCGGGGAGCTGTTTTTT.

The rearrangement links TRBV7-9 to TRBJ1-1; 7 bases line up with TRBD1. Germline V CDR1 and CDR2: SEHNR, FQNEAQ (reference sequence). The CDR3 contains 13 residues. With 5 bases clipped from V and 3 bases from J, the junction kept 3 bases outside the gene matches. In nucleotides, the CDR3 is TGTGCCAGCAGCCGTCAGGGGGACACTGAAGCTTTCTTT. As protein: CASSRQGDTEAFF.

The chain couples TRBV7-9 to TRBJ1-1, with 7 nucleotides matching TRBD1. Looked up from germline, CDR1 is SEHNR and CDR2 is FQNEAQ (reference sequence). Trimming at V came to 4 bases and at J to 10 bases, leaving 9 bases not matched to a gene. The CDR3 has 13 amino acids. The CDR3 region is CASSSDRAWGAFF. For the CDR3, the DNA is TGTGCCAGCAGCTCAGACAGGGCCTGGGGAGCTTTCTTT.

The chain is built from TRBV18 and TRBJ1-5, with unresolved D. Germline-derived CDR1 and CDR2 are KGHSH and LQKENI. V lost 1 base and J lost 5, with 6 bases in between. This CDR3 is 13 amino acids long. This chain's CDR3 is CASSPLRDQPQHF. CDR3 nucleotide sequence: TGTGCCAGCTCACCACTTCGTGATCAGCCCCAGCATTTT.

The V gene is TRBV18, the J gene TRBJ1-2, with D possibly matching TRBD1 (6 bases). Looked up from germline, CDR1 is KGHSH and CDR2 is LQKENI. The CDR3 covers 15 residues. Trimming stripped 4 bases from V and 1 base from J, with 13 bases between. This CDR3 is CASSLQDSLNYGYTF. Written as DNA, the CDR3 is TGTGCCAGCTCACTTCAGGACAGTCTTAACTATGGCTACACCTTC.

This chain uses TRBV18 with TRBJ2-7; TRBD1 agrees at 10 bases. The V and J ends lost 0 bases and 3 bases, in that order; junction bases with no gene match: 5. Germline CDR1 reads KGHSH; CDR2 reads LQKENI. CDR3 length: 16 amino acids. The CDR3 sequence: CASSPPQGQGSYEQYF. The DNA of the CDR3 is TGTGCCAGCTCACCACCGCAGGGACAGGGGAGCTACGAGCAGTACTTC. The full variable domain, with the rest looked up from reference TRBV18 and TRBJ2-7, is NAGVMQNPRHLVRRRGQEARLRCSPMKGHSHVYWYRQLPEEGLKFMVYLQKENIIDESGMPKERFSAEFPKEGPSILRIQQVVRGDSAAYFCASSPPQGQGSYEQYFGPGTRLTVT.

The rearrangement uses TRBV19 and TRBJ2-7; 9 nucleotides match TRBD2. CDR1 is LNHDA, CDR2 SQIVND, per germline (reference sequence). Germline trimming cut 8 bases from V and 7 bases from J; bases unmatched to any gene: 12. The CDR3 totals 14 residues. CDR3 sequence reads: CASGSGGTQREQYF. For the CDR3, the DNA is TGTGCCAGTGGGAGCGGGGGGACCCAGAGGGAGCAGTACTTC.

This chain joins TRBV4-1 and TRBJ1-2; 7 bases match TRBD1. Unmatched junction bases numbered 6, after V lost 1 base and J lost 4 bases. CDR1 MGHRA and CDR2 YSYEKL come from the germline V gene. The CDR3 is 15 residues long. DNA of the CDR3: TGCGCCAGCAGCCAAGCCGGGGGACAGTCCTATGGCTACACCTTC. It specifies CASSQAGGQSYGYTF.

This chain links TRBV28 with TRBJ2-7, with D perhaps TRBD2 (5 bases). V was cut by 5 bases and J by 5 bases, with 13 bases left in between. The CDR3 has 13 residues. CDR1 is MDHEN, CDR2 SYDVKM, per germline. CDR3 sequence: CASSPPGSDEQYF. Written as DNA, the CDR3 is TGTGCCAGCAGTCCCCCGGGAAGCGACGAGCAGTACTTC.